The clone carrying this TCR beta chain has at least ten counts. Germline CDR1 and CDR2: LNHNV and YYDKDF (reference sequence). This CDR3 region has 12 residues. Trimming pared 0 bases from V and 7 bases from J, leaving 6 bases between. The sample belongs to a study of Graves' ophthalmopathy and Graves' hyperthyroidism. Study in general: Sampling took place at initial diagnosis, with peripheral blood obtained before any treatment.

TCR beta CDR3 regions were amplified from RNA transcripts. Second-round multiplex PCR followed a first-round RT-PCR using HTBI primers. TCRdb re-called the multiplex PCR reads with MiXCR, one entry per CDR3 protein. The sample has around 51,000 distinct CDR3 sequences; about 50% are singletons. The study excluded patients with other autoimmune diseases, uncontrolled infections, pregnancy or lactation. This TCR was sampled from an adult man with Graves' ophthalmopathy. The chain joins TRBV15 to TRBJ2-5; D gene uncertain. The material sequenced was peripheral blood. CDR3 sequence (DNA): TGTGCCACCAGCAGAGATTTGGGGACCCAGTACTTC. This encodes CATSRDLGTQYF.